This T cell receptor beta chain was obtained from a study of regulatory T cells in long-lasting Graves disease. Arm-PCR with iRepertoire HTBI primers amplified the CDR3 regions for these TCR beta libraries. One entry per CDR3 protein results from TCRdb running MiXCR on the multiplex PCR reads. The sample includes approximately 350,000 distinct CDR3 sequences, 15% to 20% of them seen just once. This clonotype was counted many times. The antigen is unknown. Overall study results and limits: Owing to a sample size that was small, accuracy may have been reduced.

The V gene end was trimmed by 6 bases and the J gene end by 4 bases; junction bases not matched to a gene: 9. The germline V gene encodes CDR1 SNHLY and CDR2 FYNNEI. This CDR3 is 16 amino acids long. Sample time point: newly diagnosed GD, antithyroid drugs for less than 3 months. Preparation of the TCR library used RNA extracted from PBMCs. These data were also filed under a second study, of T cells in Graves' hyperthyroidism and ophthalmopathy. That source reports: Blood held most thyroid clonotypes expanded above 0.001 frequency. Separation of ophthalmopathy from stable hyperthyroidism was achieved by a 13 V-J model.

This clonotype originated in a young woman with Graves disease. The source was peripheral blood mononuclear cells (PBMCs), collected at new diagnosis, from a patient treated with antithyroid drugs. This rearrangement joins TRBV2 to TRBJ2-3, with 11 bases identical to TRBD2. The CDR3 loop is CASRETSGSMSDTQYF. DNA of the CDR3: TGTGCCAGCAGGGAAACTAGCGGGAGCATGTCAGATACGCAGTATTTT.